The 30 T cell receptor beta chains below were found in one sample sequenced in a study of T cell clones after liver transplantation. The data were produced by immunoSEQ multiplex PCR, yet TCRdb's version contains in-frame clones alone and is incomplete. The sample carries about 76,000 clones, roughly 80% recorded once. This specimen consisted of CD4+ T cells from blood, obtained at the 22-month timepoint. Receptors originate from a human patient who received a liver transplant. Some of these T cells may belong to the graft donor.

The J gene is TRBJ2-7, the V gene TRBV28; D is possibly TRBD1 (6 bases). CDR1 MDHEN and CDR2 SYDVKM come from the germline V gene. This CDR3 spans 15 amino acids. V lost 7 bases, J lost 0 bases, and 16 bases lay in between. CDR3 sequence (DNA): TGTGCCAGCACGGACTGGGGGACAAGCTCCTACGAGCAGTACTTC. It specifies CASTDWGTSSYEQYF. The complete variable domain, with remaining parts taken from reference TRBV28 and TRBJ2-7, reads DVKVTQSSRYLVKRTGEKVFLECVQDMDHENMFWYRQDPGLGLRLIYFSYDVKMKEKGDIPEGYSVSREKKERFSLILESASTNQTSMYLCASTDWGTSSYEQYFGPGTRLTVT.

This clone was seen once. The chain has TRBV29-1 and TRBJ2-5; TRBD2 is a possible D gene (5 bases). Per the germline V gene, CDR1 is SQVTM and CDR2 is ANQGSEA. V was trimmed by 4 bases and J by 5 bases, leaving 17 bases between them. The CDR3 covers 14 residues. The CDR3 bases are TGCAGCGTTGGAGGTTGGTCTCCGGGGGAGACCCAGTACTTC. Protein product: CSVGGWSPGETQYF.

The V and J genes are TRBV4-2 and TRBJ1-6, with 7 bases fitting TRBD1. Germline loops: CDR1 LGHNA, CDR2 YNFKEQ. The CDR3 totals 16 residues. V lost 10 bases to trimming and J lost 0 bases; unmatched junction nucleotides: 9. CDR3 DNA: TGTGCCACCGAGCAGGGGGGGAGCTCCTATAATTCACCCCTCCACTTT. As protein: CATEQGGSSYNSPLHF.

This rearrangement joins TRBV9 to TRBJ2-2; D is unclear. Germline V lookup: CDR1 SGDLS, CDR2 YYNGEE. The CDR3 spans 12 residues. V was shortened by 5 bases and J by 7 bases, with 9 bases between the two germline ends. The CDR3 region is CASSATLGELFF. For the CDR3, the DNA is TGTGCCAGCAGTGCGACTCTCGGGGAGCTGTTTTTT.

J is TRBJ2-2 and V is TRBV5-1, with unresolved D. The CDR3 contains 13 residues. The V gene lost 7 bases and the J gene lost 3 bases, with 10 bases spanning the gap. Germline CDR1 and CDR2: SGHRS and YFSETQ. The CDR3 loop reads CASRFFDTGELFF. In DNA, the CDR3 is TGCGCCAGCCGGTTTTTCGACACCGGGGAGCTGTTTTTT.

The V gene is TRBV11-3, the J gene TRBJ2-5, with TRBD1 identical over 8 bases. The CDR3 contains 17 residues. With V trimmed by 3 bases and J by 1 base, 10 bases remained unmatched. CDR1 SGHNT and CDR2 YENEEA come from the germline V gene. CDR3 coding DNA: TGTGCCAGCAGCTTGGGTTCCGGGACAGGCCGCCAAGAGACCCAGTACTTC. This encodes CASSLGSGTGRQETQYF.

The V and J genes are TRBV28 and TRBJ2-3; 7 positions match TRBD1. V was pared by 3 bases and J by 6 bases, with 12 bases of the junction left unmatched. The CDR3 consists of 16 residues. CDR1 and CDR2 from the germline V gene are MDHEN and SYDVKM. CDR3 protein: CASSFPDRRPGDTQYF. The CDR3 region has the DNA TGTGCCAGCAGTTTCCCGGACAGGCGCCCAGGGGATACGCAGTATTTT.

The CDR3 loop is CASSQRLAGFPGNEQFF. CDR3 coding DNA: TGTGCCAGCAGCCAACGACTAGCGGGCTTCCCCGGCAATGAGCAGTTCTTC. This rearrangement joins TRBV4-2 to TRBJ2-1; 10 bases fit TRBD2. Losses at the gene ends were 2 bases for V and 6 bases for J; bases not matched to a gene: 10. CDR3 length equals 17 residues. CDR1 is LGHNA and CDR2 is YNFKEQ in the germline V gene.

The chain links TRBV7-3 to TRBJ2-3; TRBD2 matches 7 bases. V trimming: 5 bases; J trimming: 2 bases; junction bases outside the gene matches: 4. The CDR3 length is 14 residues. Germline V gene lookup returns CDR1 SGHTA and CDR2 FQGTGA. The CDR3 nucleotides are TGTGCCAGCAGCCCGGGACTACCCACAGATACGCAGTATTTT. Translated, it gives CASSPGLPTDTQYF.

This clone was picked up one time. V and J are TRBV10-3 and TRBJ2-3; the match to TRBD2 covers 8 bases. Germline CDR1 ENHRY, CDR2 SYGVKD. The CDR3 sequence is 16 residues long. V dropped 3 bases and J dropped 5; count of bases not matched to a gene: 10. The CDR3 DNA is TGTGCCATCAGTGACCGGGGGGGAGGTCAAAAAGATACGCAGTATTTT. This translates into CAISDRGGGQKDTQYF.

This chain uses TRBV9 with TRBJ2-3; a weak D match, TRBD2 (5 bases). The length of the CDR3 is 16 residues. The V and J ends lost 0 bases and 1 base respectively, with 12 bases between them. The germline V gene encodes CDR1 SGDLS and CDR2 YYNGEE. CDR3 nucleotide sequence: TGTGCCAGCAGCGTAGATCCTGGAGGAGGCACAGATACGCAGTATTTT. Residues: CASSVDPGGGTDTQYF.

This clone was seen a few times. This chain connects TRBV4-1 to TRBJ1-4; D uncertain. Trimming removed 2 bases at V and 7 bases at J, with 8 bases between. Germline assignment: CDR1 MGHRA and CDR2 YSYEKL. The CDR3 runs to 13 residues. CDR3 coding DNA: TGCGCCAGCAGCCAATTCCGGGCTGAAAAACTGTTTTTT. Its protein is CASSQFRAEKLFF.

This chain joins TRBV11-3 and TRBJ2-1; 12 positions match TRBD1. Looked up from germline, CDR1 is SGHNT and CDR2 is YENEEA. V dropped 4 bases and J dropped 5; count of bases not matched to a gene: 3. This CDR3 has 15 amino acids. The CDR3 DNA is TGTGCCAGCAGCTCCCGGGACAGGGGGCACAATGAGCAGTTCTTC. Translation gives CASSSRDRGHNEQFF.

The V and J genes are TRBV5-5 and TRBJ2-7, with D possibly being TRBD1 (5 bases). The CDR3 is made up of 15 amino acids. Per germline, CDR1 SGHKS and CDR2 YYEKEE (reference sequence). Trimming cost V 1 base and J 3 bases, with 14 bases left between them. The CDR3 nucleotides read TGTGCCAGCAGCTTGATGAGACAGATGAACTACGAGCAGTACTTC. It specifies CASSLMRQMNYEQYF. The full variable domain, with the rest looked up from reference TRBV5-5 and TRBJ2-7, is DAGVTQSPTHLIKTRGQQVTLRCSPISGHKSVSWYQQVLGQGPQFIFQYYEKEERGRGNFPDRFSARQFPNYSSELNVNALLLGDSALYLCASSLMRQMNYEQYFGPGTRLTVT.

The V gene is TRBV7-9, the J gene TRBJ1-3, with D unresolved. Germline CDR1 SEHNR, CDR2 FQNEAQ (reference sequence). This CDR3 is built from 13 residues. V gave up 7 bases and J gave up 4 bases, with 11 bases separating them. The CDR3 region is CASIWGGGNTIYF. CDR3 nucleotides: TGTGCCAGCATCTGGGGAGGGGGAAACACCATATATTTT.

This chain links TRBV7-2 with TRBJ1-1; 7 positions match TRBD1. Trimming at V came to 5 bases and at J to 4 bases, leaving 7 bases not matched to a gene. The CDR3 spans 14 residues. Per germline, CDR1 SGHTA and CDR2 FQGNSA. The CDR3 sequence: CASSRTGAATEAFF. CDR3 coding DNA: TGTGCCAGCAGCCGCACAGGGGCGGCCACTGAAGCTTTCTTT.

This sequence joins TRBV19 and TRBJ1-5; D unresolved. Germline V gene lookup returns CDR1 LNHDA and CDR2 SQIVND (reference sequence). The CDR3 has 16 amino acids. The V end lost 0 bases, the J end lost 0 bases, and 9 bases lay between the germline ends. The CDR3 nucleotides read TGTGCCAGTAGTATAGATCAGGTACATAGCAATCAGCCCCAGCATTTT. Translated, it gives CASSIDQVHSNQPQHF. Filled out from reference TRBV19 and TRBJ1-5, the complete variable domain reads DGGITQSPKYLFRKEGQNVTLSCEQNLNHDAMYWYRQDPGQGLRLIYYSQIVNDFQKGDIAEGYSVSREKKESFPLTVTSAQKNPTAFYLCASSIDQVHSNQPQHFGDGTRLSIL.

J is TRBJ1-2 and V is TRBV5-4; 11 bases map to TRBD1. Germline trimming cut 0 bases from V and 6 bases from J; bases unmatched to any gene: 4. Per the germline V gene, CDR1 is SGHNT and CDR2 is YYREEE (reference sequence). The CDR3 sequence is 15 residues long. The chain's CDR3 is CASSLGGTGGDGYTF. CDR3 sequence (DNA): TGTGCCAGCAGCTTGGGTGGGACAGGGGGGGATGGCTACACCTTC.

CDR3 DNA: TGTGCCAGCAGCTCATTTCCAATGGGCTCCTACGAGCAGTACTTC. Translation gives CASSSFPMGSYEQYF. The rearrangement uses TRBV7-9 and TRBJ2-7; no reliable D call. CDR3 size: 15 residues. V lost 4 bases to trimming and J lost 0 bases, with 13 bases between them. Germline V gene data show CDR1 as SEHNR and CDR2 as FQNEAQ (reference sequence).

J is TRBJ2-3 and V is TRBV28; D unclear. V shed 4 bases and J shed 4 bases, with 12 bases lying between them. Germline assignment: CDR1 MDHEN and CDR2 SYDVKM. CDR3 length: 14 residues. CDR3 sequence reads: CASSYPTASDTQYF. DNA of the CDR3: TGTGCCAGCAGTTACCCGACGGCGTCAGATACGCAGTATTTT.

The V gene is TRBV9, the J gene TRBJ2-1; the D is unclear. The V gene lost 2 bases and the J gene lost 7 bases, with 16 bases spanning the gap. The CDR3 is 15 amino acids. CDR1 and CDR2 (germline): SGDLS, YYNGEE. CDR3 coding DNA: TGTGCCAGCAGCGTGGCCGGAGCGAAGTGGAATGAGCAGTTCTTC. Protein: CASSVAGAKWNEQFF.

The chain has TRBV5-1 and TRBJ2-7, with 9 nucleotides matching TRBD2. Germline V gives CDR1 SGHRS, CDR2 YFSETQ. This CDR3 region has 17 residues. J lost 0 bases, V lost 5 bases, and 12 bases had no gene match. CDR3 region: CASSLGLAGKPSYEQYF. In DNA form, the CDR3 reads TGCGCCAGCAGTCTGGGGCTAGCGGGGAAACCCTCCTACGAGCAGTACTTC.

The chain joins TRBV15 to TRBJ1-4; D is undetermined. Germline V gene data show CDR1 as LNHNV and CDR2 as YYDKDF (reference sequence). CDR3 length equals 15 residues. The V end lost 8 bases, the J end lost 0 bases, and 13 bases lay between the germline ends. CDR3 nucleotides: TGTGCCACCGGCAACGAGGGAGCAACTAATGAAAAACTGTTTTTT. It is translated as CATGNEGATNEKLFF.

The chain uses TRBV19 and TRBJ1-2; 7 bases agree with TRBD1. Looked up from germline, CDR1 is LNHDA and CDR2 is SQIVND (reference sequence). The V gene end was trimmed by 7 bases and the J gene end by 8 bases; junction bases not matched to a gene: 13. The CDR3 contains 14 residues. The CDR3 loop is CASISTGARGGYTF. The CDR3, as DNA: TGTGCCAGTATATCAACAGGGGCGAGGGGAGGCTACACCTTC.

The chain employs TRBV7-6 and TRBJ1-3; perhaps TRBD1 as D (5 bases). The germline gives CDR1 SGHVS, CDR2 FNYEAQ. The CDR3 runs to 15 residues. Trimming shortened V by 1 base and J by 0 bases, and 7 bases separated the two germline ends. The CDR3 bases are TGTGCCAGCAGCTTAGGGACATACTCTGGAAACACCATATATTTT. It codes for CASSLGTYSGNTIYF.

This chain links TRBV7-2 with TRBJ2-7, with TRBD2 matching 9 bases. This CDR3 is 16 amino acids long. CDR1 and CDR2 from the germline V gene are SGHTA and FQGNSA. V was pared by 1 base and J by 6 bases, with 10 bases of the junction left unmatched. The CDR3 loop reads CASSLDGGRALSEQYF. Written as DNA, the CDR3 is TGTGCCAGCAGCTTAGATGGCGGGAGGGCCTTATCCGAGCAGTACTTC.

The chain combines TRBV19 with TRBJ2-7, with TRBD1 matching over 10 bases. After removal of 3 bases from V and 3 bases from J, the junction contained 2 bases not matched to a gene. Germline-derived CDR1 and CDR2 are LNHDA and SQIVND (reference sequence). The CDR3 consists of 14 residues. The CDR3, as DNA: TGTGCCAGTAGTATCGGGGACAGGGGCTACGAGCAGTACTTC. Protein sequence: CASSIGDRGYEQYF. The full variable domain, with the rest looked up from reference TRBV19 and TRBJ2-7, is DGGITQSPKYLFRKEGQNVTLSCEQNLNHDAMYWYRQDPGQGLRLIYYSQIVNDFQKGDIAEGYSVSREKKESFPLTVTSAQKNPTAFYLCASSIGDRGYEQYFGPGTRLTVT.

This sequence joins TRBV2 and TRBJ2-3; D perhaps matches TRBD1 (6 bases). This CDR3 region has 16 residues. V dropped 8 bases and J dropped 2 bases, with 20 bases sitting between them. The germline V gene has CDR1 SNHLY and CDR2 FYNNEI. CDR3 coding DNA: TGTGCCAGCGCCAGGGACAATCCTCCCCTCACAGATACGCAGTATTTT. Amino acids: CASARDNPPLTDTQYF.

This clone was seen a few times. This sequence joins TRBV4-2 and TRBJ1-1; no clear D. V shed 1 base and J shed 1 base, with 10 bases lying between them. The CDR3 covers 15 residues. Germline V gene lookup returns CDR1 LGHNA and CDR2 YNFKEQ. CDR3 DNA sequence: TGTGCCAGCAGCCAAGTGCGGAACTCGAACACTGAAGCTTTCTTT. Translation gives CASSQVRNSNTEAFF.

The CDR3 reads CASSTRTGSQPQHF. CDR3 in DNA: TGTGCCAGCAGTACCAGGACAGGGAGTCAGCCCCAGCATTTT. The chain is built from TRBV6-6 and TRBJ1-5, with 8 nucleotides matching TRBD1. The CDR3 extends over 14 amino acids. Germline loops: CDR1 MNHNY, CDR2 SVGAGI (reference sequence). Trimming took 5 bases from V and 6 from J; bases not matched to a gene: 6.